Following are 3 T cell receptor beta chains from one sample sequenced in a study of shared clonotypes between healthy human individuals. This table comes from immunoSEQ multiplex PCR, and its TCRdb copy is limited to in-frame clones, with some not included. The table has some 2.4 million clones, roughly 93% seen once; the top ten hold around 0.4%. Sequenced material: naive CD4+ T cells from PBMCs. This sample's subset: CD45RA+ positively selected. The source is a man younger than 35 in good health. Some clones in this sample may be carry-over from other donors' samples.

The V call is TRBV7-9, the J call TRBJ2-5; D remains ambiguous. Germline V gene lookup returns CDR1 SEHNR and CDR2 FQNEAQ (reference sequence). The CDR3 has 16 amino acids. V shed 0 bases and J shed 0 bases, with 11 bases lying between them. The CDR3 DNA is TGTGCCAGCAGCTTAGCCCCTCTCGGTTACCAAGAGACCCAGTACTTC. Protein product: CASSLAPLGYQETQYF.

The CDR3 here is CASSATSPTYNEQFF. The CDR3 nucleotides read TGTGCCAGCAGCGCCACTAGTCCCACCTACAATGAGCAGTTCTTC. The genes are TRBV7-2 and TRBJ2-1; TRBD2 might be the D (5 bases). This CDR3 spans 15 amino acids. Trimming took off 5 bases at V and 2 bases at J, with 13 bases between the two ends. CDR1 and CDR2 from the germline V gene are SGHTA and FQGNSA.

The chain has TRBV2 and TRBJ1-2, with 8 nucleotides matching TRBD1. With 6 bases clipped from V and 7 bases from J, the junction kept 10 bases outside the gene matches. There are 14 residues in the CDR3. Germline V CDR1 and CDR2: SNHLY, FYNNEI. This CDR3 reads CASSRVTGGPGYTF. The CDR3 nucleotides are TGTGCCAGCAGCCGGGTTACAGGGGGGCCTGGCTACACCTTC.